Each of the 27 T cell receptor beta chains below was sequenced from the same sample in a study of cytomegalovirus exposure and HLA in healthy donors. Use of 60 Vbeta and 13 Jbeta primers characterized the PCR. Data came from immunoSEQ multiplex PCR; TCRdb stores just in-frame clones and leaves some out. This table holds some 130,000 clones. Sequencing was performed on PBMCs. These receptors came from a woman aged 35 to 49 in good health and CMV-seropositive.

This rearrangement joins TRBV27 to TRBJ2-2; 10 positions agree with TRBD2. This CDR3 is built from 14 residues. Looked up from germline, CDR1 is MNHEY and CDR2 is SMNVEV (reference sequence). V lost 5 bases and J lost 9; bases outside the gene matches: 6. The CDR3 loop reads CASSPLAGVRELFF. CDR3 sequence (DNA): TGTGCCAGCAGTCCTCTAGCGGGAGTCAGGGAGCTGTTTTTT.

The rearrangement links TRBV6-5 to TRBJ1-6; D unresolved. Trimming removed 6 bases from V and 9 bases from J, with 18 bases in between. This CDR3 is 15 amino acids long. CDR1 and CDR2 from the germline V gene are MNHEY and SVGAGI. The CDR3 region has the DNA TGTGCCAGCAGCTTAGACGAGGCCCTCGGTTCACCCCTCCACTTT. The encoded protein is CASSLDEALGSPLHF.

V is TRBV28 and J is TRBJ1-1; no firm D call. Germline-derived CDR1 and CDR2 are MDHEN and SYDVKM. The V gene lost 3 bases and the J gene lost 5 bases, with 16 bases spanning the gap. The CDR3 totals 15 residues. In DNA form, the CDR3 reads TGTGCCAGCAGTTTGCCGATGGGGAGAGGGACTGAAGCTTTCTTT. The encoded protein is CASSLPMGRGTEAFF.

In DNA form, the CDR3 reads TGCACCAGCAGCCAGGAACTAGCGGTGAGCTCCTACGAGCAGTACTTC. Its translation: CTSSQELAVSSYEQYF. This sequence joins TRBV1 and TRBJ2-7; the DNA was not compared with TRBD2, the D call given in the table. TRBV1 is a pseudogene. The CDR3 extends over 16 amino acids.

This chain joins TRBV6-6 and TRBJ1-4; possible D gene TRBD1, 5 bases. The germline V gene encodes CDR1 MNHNY and CDR2 SVGAGI (reference sequence). The CDR3 spans 15 residues. Trimming removed 6 bases at V and 6 bases at J, with 17 bases between. The CDR3 region is CASSPPGGRDEKLFF. Here the CDR3 DNA reads TGTGCCAGCAGCCCACCCGGGGGACGGGATGAAAAACTGTTTTTT.

The chain couples TRBV19 to TRBJ2-7; 13 bases are a match to TRBD2. The germline V gene encodes CDR1 LNHDA and CDR2 SQIVND (reference sequence). The V gene end was trimmed by 5 bases and the J gene end by 4 bases; junction bases not matched to a gene: 11. The CDR3 is made up of 17 amino acids. CDR3 amino acids: CASSGGPGLAGAYEQYF. CDR3 nucleotide sequence: TGTGCCAGTAGTGGGGGCCCTGGACTAGCGGGAGCATACGAGCAGTACTTC.

The rearrangement links TRBV7-2 to TRBJ2-5; D remains ambiguous. The CDR3 consists of 15 residues. The germline V gene has CDR1 SGHTA and CDR2 FQGNSA. V gave up 2 bases and J gave up 2 bases, with 12 bases separating them. This CDR3 reads CASSLSAALQETQYF. The CDR3 DNA sequence: TGTGCCAGCAGCTTATCGGCGGCTCTTCAAGAGACCCAGTACTTC.

V is TRBV29-1 and J is TRBJ2-7; perhaps TRBD2 as D (6 bases). Looked up from germline, CDR1 is SQVTM and CDR2 is ANQGSEA. CDR3 length: 12 residues. V was cut by 5 bases and J by 3 bases, with 11 bases left in between. CDR3 sequence: CSVSPSDYEQYF. CDR3 DNA: TGCAGCGTTTCACCTAGCGACTACGAGCAGTACTTC.

The gene calls are TRBV7-3 and TRBJ2-1; the D is unclear. Trimming removed 0 bases from V and 5 bases from J, with 5 bases in between. The CDR3 consists of 13 residues. CDR1 is SGHTA and CDR2 is FQGTGA in the germline V gene. For the CDR3, the DNA is TGTGCCAGCAGCTTAACTGGAGACAATGAGCAGTTCTTC. This translates into CASSLTGDNEQFF.

The chain recombines TRBV11-2 with TRBJ2-5; TRBD1 matches 7 bases. V lost 1 base and J lost 3; bases outside the gene matches: 5. This CDR3 has 15 amino acids. CDR1 SGHAT and CDR2 FQNNGV come from the germline V gene. CDR3 nucleotide sequence: TGTGCCAGCAGCTTAGGACCCGGGACAGAAGAGACCCAGTACTTC. Translated, it gives CASSLGPGTEETQYF.

This chain connects TRBV13 to TRBJ2-3; a possible D gene is TRBD1 (5 bases). The V gene's germline CDR1 is PRHDT and CDR2 FYEKMQ (reference sequence). There are 14 residues in the CDR3. Between the trimmed V and J ends, which lost 6 bases and 0 bases, there was a span of 10 bases. The CDR3: CASRTSGSTDTQYF. DNA of the CDR3: TGTGCCAGCAGGACGTCAGGGAGCACAGATACGCAGTATTTT.

In nucleotides, the CDR3 is TGCGCCAGCAGCCAAGCCTTTTTGAACCGGGACAGGGTCACCGGGGAGCTGTTTTTT. Amino acids: CASSQAFLNRDRVTGELFF. The chain recombines TRBV4-3 with TRBJ2-2, with TRBD1 matching 9 bases. The trim removed 1 base at V and 4 bases at J, leaving 13 bases unmatched. This CDR3 comprises 19 residues. The germline gives CDR1 LGHNA, CDR2 YSLEER.

This chain uses TRBV29-1 with TRBJ2-7, with 8 bases fitting TRBD1. The length of the CDR3 is 13 residues. The V segment lost 4 bases and the J segment 7 bases; nucleotides outside the gene matches: 9. The germline V gene has CDR1 SQVTM and CDR2 ANQGSEA. CDR3 protein: CSVVRQGAGEQYF. CDR3 DNA: TGCAGCGTTGTTAGGCAGGGGGCAGGGGAGCAGTACTTC.

V and J are TRBV28 and TRBJ1-1; TRBD1 matches at 9 bases. V trimming: 5 bases; J trimming: 4 bases; junction bases outside the gene matches: 8. CDR1 is MDHEN, CDR2 SYDVKM, per germline. The CDR3 has 15 residues. The CDR3 sequence is CASSTLQGARTEAFF. DNA of the CDR3: TGTGCCAGCAGTACCTTACAGGGGGCGCGCACTGAAGCTTTCTTT.

The chain carries TRBV7-9 and TRBJ2-1; 10 bases map to TRBD2. The CDR3 is 17 residues long. Per the germline V gene, CDR1 is SEHNR and CDR2 is FQNEAQ (reference sequence). V gave up 5 bases and J gave up 4 bases; unmatched junction bases: 11. The CDR3, as DNA: TGTGCCAGCAGCCAAGGGTCCGGACTAGCGGTTTACAATGAGCAGTTCTTC. It yields the protein CASSQGSGLAVYNEQFF.

The gene calls are TRBV5-6 and TRBJ2-5, with 9 bases matching TRBD2. Trimming at V came to 0 bases and at J to 3 bases, leaving 9 bases not matched to a gene. CDR3 size: 17 residues. CDR1 SGHDT and CDR2 YYEEEE come from the germline V gene. CDR3 residues: CASSLELLAGGEETQYF. CDR3 bases: TGTGCCAGCAGCTTGGAGCTACTAGCGGGTGGAGAAGAGACCCAGTACTTC.

The chain recombines TRBV7-9 with TRBJ2-4, with 9 nucleotides matching TRBD2. The CDR3 loop spans 14 amino acids. Unmatched junction bases numbered 4, after V lost 2 bases and J lost 8 bases. Germline CDR1 reads SEHNR; CDR2 reads FQNEAQ (reference sequence). DNA for the CDR3: TGTGCCAGCAGCTTAATGGGCGGGGGGGACATTCAGTACTTC. Protein: CASSLMGGGDIQYF.

The chain is built from TRBV15 and TRBJ2-4, with TRBD1 matching over 7 bases. The CDR3 contains 14 residues. After removal of 0 bases from V and 14 bases from J, the junction contained 10 bases not matched to a gene. Germline V gives CDR1 LNHNV, CDR2 YYDKDF (reference sequence). CDR3 region: CATSREISRQGEYF. As DNA, the CDR3 is TGTGCCACCAGCAGAGAGATCTCGAGACAGGGAGAGTACTTC.

This rearrangement joins TRBV30 to TRBJ1-5; 10 bases agree with TRBD1. V gave up 5 bases and J gave up 4 bases; unmatched junction bases: 2. The CDR3 covers 13 residues. Germline V gives CDR1 GTSNPN, CDR2 SVGIG (reference sequence). In DNA form, the CDR3 reads TGTGCCTGGGCGGGACAGGGGAATCAGCCCCAGCATTTT. Residues: CAWAGQGNQPQHF.

V and J are TRBV10-3 and TRBJ1-1; maybe TRBD1 (5 bases). Germline CDR1 ENHRY, CDR2 SYGVKD. Trimming shortened V by 4 bases and J by 1 base, and 7 bases separated the two germline ends. The CDR3 spans 13 residues. DNA of the CDR3: TGTGCCATCAGTGGCCAGGGGAACACTGAAGCTTTCTTT. It is translated as CAISGQGNTEAFF.

This sequence joins TRBV7-2 and TRBJ1-4; D gene uncertain. The CDR3 runs 12 residues. Germline-derived CDR1 and CDR2 are SGHTA and FQGNSA. The V gene lost 7 bases and the J gene lost 8 bases, with 11 bases spanning the gap. The CDR3 sequence is CASNRGGEKLFF. The CDR3 bases are TGTGCCAGCAATCGGGGTGGGGAAAAACTGTTTTTT.

The V gene is TRBV6-4, the J gene TRBJ2-1, with 7 bases aligning to TRBD2. CDR1 MRHNA and CDR2 SNTAGT come from the germline V gene. Trimming cost V 4 bases and J 9 bases; bases outside gene matches: 9. CDR3 length: 14 residues. The CDR3: CASSVREGLGEQFF. The CDR3 region has the DNA TGTGCCAGCAGTGTAAGGGAGGGCCTTGGTGAGCAGTTCTTC.

The chain couples TRBV19 to TRBJ2-2, with 10 bases lining up with TRBD2. Germline loops: CDR1 LNHDA, CDR2 SQIVND (reference sequence). J was trimmed by 4 bases and V by 7 bases; bases with no gene match: 9. There are 16 residues in the CDR3. The CDR3: CASTLLSGRSTGELFF. The CDR3 DNA reads as TGTGCCAGTACCCTACTTAGCGGGAGGTCCACCGGGGAGCTGTTTTTT.

This rearrangement joins TRBV5-1 to TRBJ2-3, with a possible D match to TRBD1 (6 bases). The CDR3 length is 14 residues. Trimming took off 4 bases at V and 3 bases at J, with 12 bases between the two ends. CDR1 is SGHRS and CDR2 is YFSETQ in the germline V gene. In DNA form, the CDR3 reads TGCGCCAGCAGCCCCCCACAGGGAACAGATACGCAGTATTTT. Protein: CASSPPQGTDTQYF.

The chain joins TRBV5-4 to TRBJ1-1, with TRBD1 identical over 7 bases. The CDR3 extends over 15 amino acids. The germline V gene has CDR1 SGHNT and CDR2 YYREEE (reference sequence). Trimming at V came to 4 bases and at J to 1 base, leaving 7 bases not matched to a gene. The CDR3 bases are TGTGCCAGCAGCCTCCACAGGGGCCCGAACACTGAAGCTTTCTTT. Amino acid sequence: CASSLHRGPNTEAFF.

This chain links TRBV27 with TRBJ2-3; 9 bases are a match to TRBD2. CDR1 and CDR2 (germline): MNHEY, SMNVEV (reference sequence). Trimming at V came to 3 bases and at J to 1 base, leaving 11 bases not matched to a gene. The CDR3 length is 18 residues. The CDR3 DNA sequence: TGTGCCAGCAGTTTCTTGGCGGGAGGGCCACGGGGCACAGATACGCAGTATTTT. Translated, it gives CASSFLAGGPRGTDTQYF.

The chain has TRBV7-8 and TRBJ2-1; TRBD2 agrees at 12 bases. Germline V gene data show CDR1 as SGHVS and CDR2 as FQNEAQ. V lost 1 base and J lost 4; bases outside the gene matches: 11. The CDR3 sequence is 19 residues long. The CDR3 loop is CASSLVGLGTSGPYNEQFF. CDR3 nucleotide sequence: TGTGCCAGCAGCTTAGTCGGATTGGGGACTAGCGGGCCTTACAATGAGCAGTTCTTC.